What follows describes a single TCR beta chain. A library of TCRbeta sequences, prepared with unique molecular identifiers, was generated. TCRdb re-derived calls from the PCR reads in MiXCR, one entry per CDR3 protein. This table holds over 400,000 distinct CDR3 sequences, approximately 13% found once. This specimen belongs to a study of T-cell reconstitution after alpha-beta-depleted transplantation in children. V gave up 4 bases and J gave up 4 bases; unmatched junction bases: 7. From germline, CDR1 is SGHDT and CDR2 YYEEEE. This CDR3 is built from 15 residues. J is TRBJ2-3 and V is TRBV5-6; 9 bases are a match to TRBD2. Sequencing used PBMCs from the stem cell graft donor, obtained from the stem cell graft. The sequence was collected from a human donor who donated a stem cell graft to a child with combined immunodeficiency. Here the CDR3 DNA reads TGTGCCAGCAGCGGCGCGGGGGGGCCATCAGATACGCAGTATTTT. Its protein is CASSGAGGPSDTQYF.